The TCR beta chain under discussion was sequenced for a study of blood T cell repertoires in COVID-19 (dated by TCRdb to the early 2020s). Regarding the research as a whole: Collaborator samples came from the United States, Italy and Spain and covered acute and convalescent phases of COVID-19. Subjects who had been exposed to COVID-19, were actively infected with it, or had recovered from it provided the deeply sampled blood TCRbeta repertoires that made up the dataset. A de-identified subject ID, COVID-19 status, age in years and sex were almost always included in the sample metadata. The prospective study material was composed of cDNA or gDNA derived from T cells, B-cell-depleted T cells, or PBMCs. The samples were drawn from two sources: the first 160 participants of the ongoing ImmuneRACE study, and 1,254 subjects contributed by 6 global collaborators. The repertoires were released in a freely available public database intended as a resource for research on the immune response to SARS-CoV-2. HLA class I and class II types, where available, came from metadata supplied by the sample provider rather than from assay-based typing. Findings and caveats that apply to the study as a whole: The quantity of clinical and demographic metadata differed by source and by participant and was supplied without curation.

CDR1 SGHRS and CDR2 YFSETQ were looked up in the germline V gene. The CDR3 has 15 amino acids, counting the end cysteine and phenylalanine. Just CDR3 DNA is preserved here, 45 bases in frame from base 1. V drops 4 bases and J drops 0 bases, leaving 11 bases in between. TCRbeta CDR3 regions were amplified from genomic DNA using the immunoSEQ Assay, a bias-controlled multiplex PCR. As for the authors' bioinformatics: Within the assay, amplification of reference gene primers was used to estimate how many nucleated cells each sample contained. Sequence reads were collapsed and filtered to measure the absolute abundance of every unique TCRbeta CDR3 rearrangement. For each sample, productive Simpson clonality was calculated by taking the square root of Simpson's diversity index across productive rearrangements. The immuneACCESS repertoire file appears here via TCRdb, limited to in-frame rearrangements. These files lack a portion of the clones; in checked studies, under half of the deficit traces to unresolved V genes, and the cause of the others is not known. V and J calls plus clone size are reproduced from that table; the DNA served to infer D and trimming. The sample data list roughly 350,000 clones, and around 87% of these were observed just once. Of the sample, more than 9% is held by the ten largest clones.

Worth noting for this clone: What antigen it recognizes has not been identified. No clone much larger than this one lies a single base away; base qualities are absent.

One collaborating source in Seattle enrolled patients during active infection and followed them longitudinally through the course of disease. Whole blood was collected in K2EDTA tubes by collaborating institutions according to the institutions' own protocols. For TCRbeta analysis, collaborator samples were shipped as frozen whole blood, as isolated PBMCs, or as DNA extracted from either sample type. This TCR derives from a woman younger than 45 with COVID-19, enrolled during active disease. Recombination joined TRBV5-1 with TRBJ2-1, with TRBD1 tentatively as D gene (5 bases match). The sample consisted of peripheral blood. CDR3 sequence: CASSPEGVSYNEQFF. The bases read TGCGCCAGCAGCCCCGAAGGGGTCTCCTACAATGAGCAGTTCTTC.